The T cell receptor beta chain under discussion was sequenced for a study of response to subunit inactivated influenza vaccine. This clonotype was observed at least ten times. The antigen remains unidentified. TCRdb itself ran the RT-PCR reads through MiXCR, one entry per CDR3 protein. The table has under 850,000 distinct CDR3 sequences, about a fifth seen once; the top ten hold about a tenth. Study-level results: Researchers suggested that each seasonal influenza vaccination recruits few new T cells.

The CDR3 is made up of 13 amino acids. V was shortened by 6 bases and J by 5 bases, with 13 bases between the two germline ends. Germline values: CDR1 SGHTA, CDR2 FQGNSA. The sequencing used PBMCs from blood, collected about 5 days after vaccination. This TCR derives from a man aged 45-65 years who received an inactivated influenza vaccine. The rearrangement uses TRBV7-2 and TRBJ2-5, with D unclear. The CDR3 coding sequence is TGTGCCAGCAGTCAGGCCCCAACGGAGACCCAGTACTTC. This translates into CASSQAPTETQYF.